Listed below are T cell receptor beta chains from one sample, sequenced in a study of blood T cell repertoires in COVID-19. Profiled with immunoSEQ multiplex PCR; TCRdb holds only in-frame clones, not every one. The sample lists over 65,000 clones, approximately 83% seen once, with approximately 12% in the top ten. The sample taken for sequencing was peripheral blood. The source of these receptors is a human donor in a cohort sampled during active COVID-19. The CDR3 runs from the conserved cysteine through the conserved F or W. A D gene is named only where the DNA matches it firmly. The size field is filled for only some rows; it gives once, few, many or a size class.

>NA|TRBV9|TRBD1|TRBJ1-2
CASGQDQNYGYTF
TGTGCCAGTGGACAGGACCAAAACTATGGCTACACCTTC
>NA|TRBV2|NA|TRBJ1-1
CASSPERERRAFF
TGTGCCAGCAGCCCCGAAAGGGAGCGCCGAGCTTTCTTT
>NA|TRBV19|NA|TRBJ1-5
CASSIQINQPQHF
TGTGCCAGTAGCATACAGATCAATCAGCCCCAGCATTTT
>NA|TRBV18|NA|TRBJ1-1
CASSPRRLPDGLNTEAFF
TGTGCCAGCTCACCACGGAGACTCCCAGACGGCCTGAACACTGAAGCTTTCTTT
>once|TRBV7-2|NA|TRBJ2-3
CASSLIRGYSDTQYF
TGTGCCAGCAGCTTAATACGGGGTTATTCAGATACGCAGTATTTT
>NA|TRBV18|TRBD2|TRBJ2-7
CASSPGGGGRGAAYEQYF
TGTGCCAGCTCACCAGGAGGCGGGGGGCGGGGGGCCGCCTACGAGCAGTACTTC
>NA|TRBV18|TRBD1|TRBJ2-7
CASSPGQGLEAQYF
TGTGCCAGCTCACCCGGACAGGGGCTTGAGGCGCAGTACTTC
>NA|TRBV4-2|TRBD1|TRBJ1-2
CASSQDRGQDYGYTF
TGTGCCAGCAGCCAAGACAGGGGGCAGGACTATGGCTACACCTTC
>NA|TRBV7-8|NA|TRBJ2-6
CASSFGSSGANVLTF
TGTGCCAGCAGCTTCGGGTCGTCTGGGGCCAACGTCCTGACTTTC
>few|TRBV5-4|NA|TRBJ2-2
CASSSNTENTGELFF
TGTGCCAGCAGCTCGAACACCGAAAACACCGGGGAGCTGTTTTTT
>few|TRBV28|TRBD1|TRBJ1-6
CASSLRQGNSPLHF
TGTGCCAGCAGTTTAAGACAGGGGAATTCACCCCTCCACTTT
>once|TRBV25-1|TRBD1|TRBJ2-3
CASRTGVVDTQYF
TGTGCCAGCAGGACAGGGGTAGTTGATACGCAGTATTTT
>NA|TRBV27|TRBD1|TRBJ2-1
CASLKFPDRRDEQFF
TGTGCCAGCCTAAAATTTCCGGACAGGCGGGATGAGCAGTTCTTC
>NA|TRBV20-1|NA|TRBJ2-5
CSASSGFREETQYF
TGCAGTGCTAGTTCCGGCTTTCGGGAGGAGACCCAGTACTTC
>NA|TRBV9|TRBD2|TRBJ2-7
CASSVGGSSYEQYF
TGTGCCAGCAGCGTCGGGGGGTCCTCCTACGAGCAGTACTTC
>NA|TRBV19|NA|TRBJ2-7
CASSSQESSYEQYF
TGTGCCAGTAGTTCACAGGAGAGCTCCTACGAGCAGTACTTC
>NA|TRBV5-1|NA|TRBJ2-7
CASSSDSTYEQYF
TGCGCCAGCAGCTCGGACAGCACCTACGAGCAGTACTTC
>NA|TRBV7-9|TRBD1|TRBJ1-2
CASSLVGQESYGYTF
TGTGCCAGCAGCTTAGTGGGACAGGAAAGCTATGGCTACACCTTC
>NA|TRBV5-6|NA|TRBJ1-2
CASSLAVGVYGYTF
TGTGCCAGCAGCTTGGCCGTCGGGGTCTATGGCTACACCTTC
>NA|TRBV4-1|NA|TRBJ1-4
CASSQGTDEKLFF
TGCGCCAGCAGCCAAGGCACTGATGAAAAACTGTTTTTT
>NA|TRBV4-1|TRBD1|TRBJ2-1
CASSHRVGTGKNNEQFF
TGCGCCAGCAGTCACCGCGTTGGGACAGGGAAAAACAATGAGCAGTTCTTC
>NA|TRBV5-4|NA|TRBJ1-1
CASSLGPGLERTEAFF
TGTGCCAGCAGCTTAGGGCCAGGGCTTGAAAGGACTGAAGCTTTCTTT
>NA|TRBV2|TRBD2|TRBJ2-7
CASSPGGGGTYEQYF
TGTGCCAGCAGCCCTGGCGGCGGGGGGACCTACGAGCAGTACTTC
>NA|TRBV6-1|TRBD1|TRBJ2-7
CASSDAGQGASEQYF
TGTGCCAGCAGTGATGCGGGACAGGGGGCCAGCGAGCAGTACTTC
>NA|TRBV18|TRBD1|TRBJ1-3
CASSPDRVSGNTIYF
TGTGCCAGCTCACCAGACAGGGTCTCTGGAAACACCATATATTTT
>NA|TRBV5-1|TRBD2|TRBJ2-7
CASSPIAGGSSYEQYF
TGCGCCAGCAGCCCCATAGCGGGGGGAAGCTCCTACGAGCAGTACTTC
>NA|TRBV18|NA|TRBJ1-1
CASSEGGDGDAFF
TGTGCCAGCTCGGAGGGAGGGGATGGTGACGCTTTCTTT
>NA|TRBV28|NA|TRBJ1-2
CASSFSSAGTNYGYTF
TGTGCCAGCAGTTTTTCTTCCGCAGGGACTAACTATGGCTACACCTTC